These 3 T cell receptor beta chains were sequenced from one sample in a study of blood T cell repertoires in COVID-19. Using immunoSEQ multiplex PCR, the repertoire was profiled, and TCRdb retains in-frame clones only, with some absent. The sample shows approximately 360,000 clones, 90% of them seen only once. Sequencing input: peripheral blood. The receptor set was obtained from a man between 18 and 35 years old with active or convalescent COVID-19.

CDR3 residues: CASSLTGITDTQYF. The CDR3 DNA reads as TGTGCCAGCAGCTTGACAGGGATCACAGATACGCAGTATTTT. The rearrangement uses TRBV5-6 and TRBJ2-3; D possibly corresponds to TRBD1 (6 bases). Trimming pared 1 base from V and 2 bases from J, leaving 8 bases between. Germline V gene sequence: CDR1 SGHDT, CDR2 YYEEEE. The CDR3 covers 14 residues. The whole variable domain, remainder taken from reference TRBV5-6 and TRBJ2-3, is DAGVTQSPTHLIKTRGQQVTLRCSPKSGHDTVSWYQQALGQGPQFIFQYYEEEERQRGNFPDRFSGHQFPNYSSELNVNALLLGDSALYLCASSLTGITDTQYFGPGTRLTVL.

V usage is TRBV30 and J usage is TRBJ1-2, with unresolved D. V lost 2 bases and J 1 base, leaving 11 bases between the germline ends. Germline CDR1 and CDR2: GTSNPN and SVGIG (reference sequence). This CDR3 contains 14 residues. The CDR3 bases are TGTGCCTGGAGTCACCCGAGACTTAACTATGGCTACACCTTC. Protein product: CAWSHPRLNYGYTF.

V gene TRBV27 combines with J gene TRBJ1-1; D remains unclear. CDR3 length equals 13 residues. CDR1 MNHEY and CDR2 SMNVEV come from the germline V gene (reference sequence). Between the trimmed V and J ends, which lost 5 bases and 0 bases, there was a span of 7 bases. The CDR3 sequence is CASSTRLNTEAFF. Here the CDR3 DNA reads TGTGCCAGCAGTACCAGATTGAACACTGAAGCTTTCTTT.